One sample yielded the 10 T cell receptor beta chains listed below, sequenced in a study of response to subunit inactivated influenza vaccine. MiXCR, run by TCRdb on the RT-PCR reads, gives a single entry per CDR3 protein. The sample has approximately 480,000 distinct CDR3 sequences; approximately 11% are singletons. The sequenced sample was PBMCs from blood, obtained around seven weeks after vaccination. These receptors were collected from a man aged 50-60 years who received an inactivated influenza vaccine.

In this sample, this clonotype turned up a few times. The rearrangement links TRBV12-3 or TRBV12-4 to TRBJ2-7, with 7 bases matching TRBD2. V shed 4 bases, J shed 0 bases, and the junction held 3 bases outside the gene matches. This CDR3 is built from 14 residues. The CDR3 protein is CASSWGGSSYEQYF. CDR3 nucleotide sequence: TGTGCCAGCAGTTGGGGGGGGAGCTCCTACGAGCAGTACTTC.

J is TRBJ2-7 and V is TRBV12-3 or TRBV12-4, with 12 bases fitting TRBD1. This CDR3 has 14 amino acids. Unmatched junction bases numbered 4, after V lost 6 bases and J lost 4 bases. CDR3 in DNA: TGTGCCAGCAGATCGGGACAGGGGGCTTACGAGCAGTACTTC. It translates to CASRSGQGAYEQYF.

This clonotype has just a few counts. The CDR3 is CASSLTSGGYSGANVLTF. The DNA of the CDR3 is TGTGCCAGCAGCTTGACTAGCGGGGGGTACTCTGGGGCCAACGTCCTGACTTTC. V usage is TRBV6-5 and J usage is TRBJ2-6; TRBD2 matches at 13 bases. The CDR3 loop spans 18 amino acids. Germline V gene lookup returns CDR1 MNHEY and CDR2 SVGAGI. V trimming: 6 bases; J trimming: 0 bases; junction bases outside the gene matches: 5.

There are a few counts of this clonotype. The chain combines TRBV4-3 with TRBJ2-2; D is undetermined. There are 13 residues in the CDR3. CDR1 and CDR2 (germline): LGHNA, YSLEER. With 0 bases removed from V and 8 bases from J, the gap between germline ends came to 7 bases. The CDR3, as DNA: TGCGCCAGCAGCCAAGAAGGGCGGGGGGAGCTGTTTTTT. As protein: CASSQEGRGELFF.

The V gene is TRBV6-2 or TRBV6-3, the J gene TRBJ2-1; D may be TRBD2 (5 bases). This CDR3 comprises 16 residues. The V and J ends lost 7 bases and 1 base respectively, with 17 bases between them. Germline V gene sequence: CDR1 MNHEY, CDR2 SVGEGT. CDR3 in amino acids: CASTEGSGKSYNEQFF. In DNA form, the CDR3 reads TGTGCCAGCACCGAAGGGTCGGGGAAATCCTACAATGAGCAGTTCTTC.

Of note for this clonotype: The junction and the germline gene differ at one end; a read error may be behind it. This chain connects TRBV11-2 to TRBJ2-5, with D possibly being TRBD1 (5 bases). CDR3 length equals 13 residues. Per germline, CDR1 SGHAT and CDR2 FQNNGV. In DNA, the CDR3 is TGTGCCAGCAGCATAGACAGCAAAGAGACCCAGTACTTC. It yields the protein CASSIDSKETQYF.

This clonotype was recorded once. The chain has TRBV11-2 and TRBJ1-1; tentatively, D is TRBD1 (6 bases). CDR3 size: 18 residues. CDR1 and CDR2 from the germline V gene are SGHAT and FQNNGV. The V gene lost 1 base and the J gene lost 0 bases, with 18 bases spanning the gap. The CDR3 region has the DNA TGTGCCAGCAGCTTAGTCAGCACAGGGAGAGAGCTGAACACTGAAGCTTTCTTT. Protein: CASSLVSTGRELNTEAFF.

V usage is TRBV5-1 and J usage is TRBJ2-3, with D hard to call. The CDR3 loop spans 15 amino acids. Trimming pared 4 bases from V and 1 base from J, leaving 13 bases between. Germline CDR1 reads SGHRS; CDR2 reads YFSETQ. CDR3 nucleotides: TGCGCCAGCAGCGGCGACCCTCAACGCACAGATACGCAGTATTTT. This encodes CASSGDPQRTDTQYF.

For this clonotype: It may be a read error: a sequence one base away is much more abundant. The chain couples TRBV5-1 to TRBJ2-1; D may be TRBD2 (5 bases). In germline, CDR1 is SGHRS, CDR2 YFSETQ. This CDR3 is built from 14 residues. The CDR3, as DNA: TGCGCCAGCAGCTTGAGGGAGCGCGGTCATGAGAAGTTCTTC. Its protein product is CASSLRERGHEKFF. The full variable domain, rest sourced from reference TRBV5-1 and TRBJ2-1, is KAGVTQTPRYLIKTRGQQVTLSCSPISGHRSVSWYQQTPGQGLQFLFEYFSETQRNKGNFPGRFSGRQFSNSRSEMNVSTLELGDSALYLCASSLRERGHEKFFGPGTRLTVL.

The chain recombines TRBV4-2 with TRBJ2-2, with D perhaps TRBD1 (6 bases). Germline CDR1 is LGHNA and CDR2 is YNFKEQ. The CDR3 extends over 16 amino acids. Trimming stripped 1 base from V and 4 bases from J, with 13 bases between. The DNA of the CDR3 is TGTGCCAGCAGCCAAGGTGGGGGCCAGGGCACCGGGGAGCTGTTTTTT. Protein sequence: CASSQGGGQGTGELFF.